This T cell receptor (beta chain) was retrieved from a study of T cell responses to AZD1222 COVID-19 vaccine. Of note for this clone: What it recognizes is unknown.

General observations from the study: Seropositivity was recorded at baseline in only a handful of AZD1222 recipients. Repertoire sampling was restricted to post-peak T cell response timepoints.

The table came from immunoSEQ multiplex PCR; TCRdb's copy has only in-frame clones and leaves some out. The table has tens of thousands of clones, around 81% seen once; the top ten hold roughly 25%. Deletions cut 4 bases from V and 4 bases from J, with 14 bases between. This CDR3 is built from 14 residues. The germline CDR1 and CDR2 sequences are SGHNT and YYREEE (reference sequence). Analyses pooled second doses at about 4 or about 12 weeks. This chain links TRBV5-4 with TRBJ1-1; perhaps TRBD1 as D (6 bases). The sequencing here drew on peripheral blood, taken 28 days after the second AZD1222 dose. This TCR derives from an adult who received the AZD1222 COVID-19 vaccine. The CDR3 DNA is TGTGCCAGCAGCCCCCAGGGGCTTGTCACTGAAGCTTTCTTT. It is translated as CASSPQGLVTEAFF. Using reference TRBV5-4 and TRBJ1-1 for the parts outside the CDR3, the full variable domain is ETGVTQSPTHLIKTRGQQVTLRCSSQSGHNTVSWYQQALGQGPQFIFQYYREEENGRGNFPPRFSGLQFPNYSSELNVNALELDDSALYLCASSPQGLVTEAFFGQGTRLTVV.